The 20 T cell receptor beta chains reported below all come from one sample, sequenced in a study of T cell responses to AZD1222 COVID-19 vaccine. Assay: immunoSEQ multiplex PCR; the TCRdb copy retains only in-frame clones and omits some. This repertoire shows 120,000 to 150,000 clones, about nine tenths found once; its top ten account for 1.5% to 2%. This specimen consisted of peripheral blood, obtained 28 days after the second AZD1222 dose. Receptors were obtained from an adult who received the AZD1222 COVID-19 vaccine.

This chain joins TRBV7-3 and TRBJ1-6; 7 positions match TRBD1. Germline CDR1 is SGHTA and CDR2 is FQGTGA. The junction had 7 bases not matched to a gene; V was cut back by 2 bases and J by 9 bases. CDR3 length equals 15 residues. The CDR3 sequence: CASSLQGVPGSPLHF. The CDR3 DNA sequence: TGTGCCAGCAGCTTACAGGGGGTCCCTGGTTCACCCCTCCACTTT. The full variable domain, rest sourced from reference TRBV7-3 and TRBJ1-6, is GAGVSQTPSNKVTEKGKYVELRCDPISGHTALYWYRQSLGQGPEFLIYFQGTGAADDSGLPNDRFFAVRPEGSVSTLKIQRTERGDSAVYLCASSLQGVPGSPLHFGNGTRLTVT.

This clone was observed a single time. The chain couples TRBV5-1 to TRBJ1-1, with 9 bases identical to TRBD1. Unmatched junction bases numbered 6, after V lost 4 bases and J lost 5 bases. CDR1 and CDR2 from the germline V gene are SGHRS and YFSETQ. The CDR3 has 14 amino acids. The CDR3 nucleotides read TGCGCCAGCAGCCAGGGACAGGGAGGAACTGAAGCTTTCTTT. Translating it yields CASSQGQGGTEAFF. Combining the CDR3 with reference TRBV5-1 and TRBJ1-1 gives the whole variable domain KAGVTQTPRYLIKTRGQQVTLSCSPISGHRSVSWYQQTPGQGLQFLFEYFSETQRNKGNFPGRFSGRQFSNSRSEMNVSTLELGDSALYLCASSQGQGGTEAFFGQGTRLTVV.

The V call is TRBV2, the J call TRBJ2-5; D is perhaps TRBD2 (6 bases). The CDR3 covers 15 residues. CDR1 is SNHLY and CDR2 is FYNNEI in the germline V gene. Trimming shortened V by 5 bases and J by 5 bases, and 18 bases separated the two germline ends. The CDR3 DNA is TGTGCCAGCAGTCCTCACCCTTCGGCGGGGGAGACCCAGTACTTC. It codes for CASSPHPSAGETQYF.

DNA for the CDR3: TGTGCCAGCAGCCAATGGAGCCCCGGGGGCGGGGAGCTGTTTTTT. Translating it yields CASSQWSPGGGELFF. This chain joins TRBV3-1 (or the pseudogene TRBV3-2) and TRBJ2-2, with D possibly being TRBD2 (6 bases). The CDR3 length is 15 residues. The germline CDR1 and CDR2 sequences are LGHDT and YNNKEL (reference sequence). V dropped 2 bases and J dropped 7 bases, with 14 bases sitting between them.

This chain uses TRBV30 with TRBJ1-4; weak D call: TRBD1 (6 bases). The CDR3 is 14 amino acids. Trimming took 3 bases from V and 7 from J, leaving 15 bases between them. Germline values: CDR1 GTSNPN, CDR2 SVGIG (reference sequence). The CDR3 coding sequence is TGTGCCTGGAGCGGGGGGGGCGCTTCTGAAAAACTGTTTTTT. Protein product: CAWSGGGASEKLFF.

The chain has TRBV6-6 and TRBJ2-5; D may be TRBD2 (5 bases). Germline V gene sequence: CDR1 MNHNY, CDR2 SVGAGI (reference sequence). CDR3 length equals 16 residues. The V end lost 3 bases, the J end lost 2 bases, and 16 bases lay between the germline ends. DNA of the CDR3: TGTGCCAGCAGTTATACCCACCCCCGGGATCAAGAGACCCAGTACTTC. Protein product: CASSYTHPRDQETQYF.

With respect to this clone: Being one base from a much bigger clone, this may be a read error. The chain joins TRBV5-1 to TRBJ1-1; TRBD1 is a possible D gene (5 bases). The CDR3 is made up of 13 amino acids. Trimming left V 4 bases short and J 1 base short, with 8 bases between. Germline loops: CDR1 SGHRS, CDR2 YFSETQ. CDR3 DNA sequence: TGCGCCAGCAGCCGCGGACAGAACACTGAAGCTTTCTTT. The encoded protein is CASSRGQNTEAFF.

V gene TRBV5-6 combines with J gene TRBJ2-7; D perhaps matches TRBD1 (5 bases). This CDR3 comprises 13 residues. The V and J ends lost 6 bases and 5 bases respectively, with 15 bases between them. Looked up from germline, CDR1 is SGHDT and CDR2 is YYEEEE. The CDR3 sequence: CASNGWGLDEQYF. CDR3 DNA: TGTGCCAGCAACGGGTGGGGCTTGGACGAGCAGTACTTC.

This clone has just a few counts. This chain uses TRBV2 with TRBJ1-5; the D is unclear. CDR1 is SNHLY and CDR2 is FYNNEI in the germline V gene. The CDR3 covers 13 residues. The V gene lost 4 bases and the J gene lost 2 bases, with 6 bases spanning the gap. CDR3 residues: CASSVDGNQPQHF. The CDR3 DNA reads TGTGCCAGCAGTGTGGACGGCAATCAGCCCCAGCATTTT.

The chain carries TRBV28 and TRBJ1-3, with D maybe TRBD1 (6 bases). The CDR3 sequence is 17 residues long. V lost 7 bases to trimming and J lost 2 bases, with 21 bases between them. The germline gives CDR1 MDHEN, CDR2 SYDVKM. The CDR3 DNA reads as TGTGCCAGCATCCCATCACAGGGTTCCATCACTGGAAACACCATATATTTT. Amino acid sequence: CASIPSQGSITGNTIYF.

The V call is TRBV10-2, the J call TRBJ1-1, with TRBD1 identical over 7 bases. The CDR3 runs to 15 residues. From germline, CDR1 is WSHSY and CDR2 SAAADI. V was pared by 2 bases and J by 5 bases, with 8 bases of the junction left unmatched. DNA for the CDR3: TGCGCCAGCAGTGAGCCGGGCAGGGGGAAGACTGAAGCTTTCTTT. It codes for CASSEPGRGKTEAFF.

The chain has TRBV7-9 and TRBJ2-1; 10 bases align to TRBD2. CDR1 and CDR2 (germline): SEHNR, FQNEAQ (reference sequence). There are 15 residues in the CDR3. The V gene end was trimmed by 1 base and the J gene end by 5 bases; junction bases not matched to a gene: 2. The CDR3 coding sequence is TGTGCCAGCAGCTTAGGTAGCGGGAGGAACAATGAGCAGTTCTTC. The encoded protein is CASSLGSGRNNEQFF.

This rearrangement joins TRBV7-9 to TRBJ2-7, with no clear D. The germline V and J ends were trimmed by 5 bases and 6 bases, with 17 bases remaining between them. This CDR3 has 14 amino acids. Germline V gene sequence: CDR1 SEHNR, CDR2 FQNEAQ (reference sequence). The CDR3 nucleotides read TGTGCCAGCAGCATACCGGGCCCAAATCTCGAGCAGTACTTC. Translating gives CASSIPGPNLEQYF.

This rearrangement joins TRBV20-1 to TRBJ2-7; 8 bases agree with TRBD1. V lost 3 bases to trimming and J lost 2 bases; unmatched junction nucleotides: 9. Germline V gene sequence: CDR1 DFQATT, CDR2 SNEGSKA (reference sequence). The CDR3 contains 15 residues. The CDR3 DNA reads as TGCAGTGCTAGTGACGGGACAGGACCCCCCTACGAGCAGTACTTC. This gives the protein CSASDGTGPPYEQYF.

The chain employs TRBV27 and TRBJ1-5, with D possibly being TRBD1 (5 bases). The CDR3 runs to 15 residues. Looked up from germline, CDR1 is MNHEY and CDR2 is SMNVEV (reference sequence). Between the trimmed V and J ends, which lost 5 bases and 0 bases, there was a span of 11 bases. CDR3 protein: CASSPRQYSNQPQHF. CDR3 in DNA: TGTGCCAGCAGTCCTCGACAGTATAGCAATCAGCCCCAGCATTTT.

The rearrangement joins TRBV30 to TRBJ1-5, with D uncertain. This CDR3 is built from 13 residues. The V end was cut by 0 bases, the J end by 3 bases, with 6 bases between. Germline V gives CDR1 GTSNPN, CDR2 SVGIG (reference sequence). This CDR3 is CAWSVAVNQPQHF. The CDR3 DNA is TGTGCCTGGAGTGTCGCGGTCAATCAGCCCCAGCATTTT.

The chain uses TRBV28 and TRBJ1-5, with 10 bases matching TRBD1. This CDR3 region has 14 residues. Losses at the gene ends were 6 bases for V and 6 bases for J; bases not matched to a gene: 5. The germline CDR1 and CDR2 sequences are MDHEN and SYDVKM. The CDR3 loop is CASRTGGAVQPQHF. CDR3 DNA sequence: TGTGCCAGCAGGACAGGGGGCGCGGTTCAGCCCCAGCATTTT.

The chain couples TRBV29-1 to TRBJ2-1, with D possibly TRBD2 on 5 matching bases. The germline V and J ends were trimmed by 3 bases and 2 bases, with 11 bases remaining between them. This CDR3 has 14 amino acids. Per the germline V gene, CDR1 is SQVTM and CDR2 is ANQGSEA. The CDR3 nucleotides are TGCAGCGTTGAGGTGACTAACACCTACAATGAGCAGTTCTTC. Amino acids: CSVEVTNTYNEQFF.

This chain connects TRBV3-1 (or the pseudogene TRBV3-2) to TRBJ1-5, with 7 bases matching TRBD1. The CDR3 spans 14 residues. Trimming removed 3 bases from V and 5 bases from J; junction bases left unmatched: 4. Germline CDR1 and CDR2: LGHDT and YNNKEL (reference sequence). Here the CDR3 reads CASSHDRDHQPQHF. In DNA form, the CDR3 reads TGTGCCAGCAGCCACGACAGGGATCATCAGCCCCAGCATTTT.

V gene TRBV5-1 combines with J gene TRBJ2-2; 9 positions agree with TRBD1. CDR1 is SGHRS and CDR2 is YFSETQ in the germline V gene. The junction had 3 bases not matched to a gene; V was cut back by 0 bases and J by 0 bases. The CDR3 consists of 17 residues. The CDR3 DNA follows: TGCGCCAGCAGCTTGGAACGGACAGGGGCGAACACCGGGGAGCTGTTTTTT. It encodes CASSLERTGANTGELFF.